This TCR beta chain stems from a study of blood T cell repertoires in COVID-19. Germline CDR1 is KGHDR and CDR2 is SFDVKD. The CDR3 is 16 amino acids. J was trimmed by 1 base and V by 5 bases; bases with no gene match: 7. Original processing methods: Researchers report that nucleated cell counts were estimated from reference gene primer amplification. Here immunoSEQ multiplex PCR was the method, and the copy in TCRdb shows in-frame clones only, minus some. From that table come the V and J calls and clone size; the DNA was used to work out D and trimming. The sample includes 62,000 or so clones, 75% to 90% of them seen just once.

This chain links TRBV24-1 with TRBJ2-1; the match to TRBD2 covers 7 bases. This sequence was found in a man between 50 and 59 years old with acute or convalescent COVID-19. The source material was peripheral blood. The CDR3 sequence is CATSAGGAGSYNEQFF. The DNA of the CDR3 is TGTGCCACCAGTGCGGGAGGAGCGGGATCCTACAATGAGCAGTTCTTC.